This T cell receptor beta chain is drawn from a study of OX40 agonist ivuxolimab in advanced cancers. About the research overall: Across the patients, intravenous ivuxolimab was delivered every 2 weeks at 0.01 to 10 mg/kg. Those treated in dose escalation had hepatocellular carcinoma, melanoma, renal cell cancer or head and neck cancer. The study reported partial responses in three patients: one hepatocellular carcinoma, two cutaneous melanoma.

Sequenced by immunoSEQ multiplex PCR; TCRdb stores in-frame clones only, minus some. The data show tens of thousands of clones, 82% seen once. The study sampled blood at baseline, cycle 4 day 1, and cycle 7 day 1. This clone was observed once. This TCR was recovered from an adult with an advanced solid tumor such as melanoma, head and neck, liver or kidney cancer. The sequencing here drew on CD4+ or CD8+ T cells sorted from blood, taken in a trial of the OX40 agonist ivuxolimab.

The CDR3 bases are TGTGCCAGCAGCGGTTGGGACTTCACAGATACGCAGTATTTT. Translation: CASSGWDFTDTQYF. The chain links TRBV9 to TRBJ2-3; maybe TRBD2 (6 bases). V lost 3 bases and J lost 2, with 10 bases in between. Germline-derived CDR1 and CDR2 are SGDLS and YYNGEE. The CDR3 spans 14 residues.